The present T cell receptor (beta chain) was sequenced within a study of shared clonotypes between healthy human individuals. Some clones are missing from TCRdb's copy, which holds only in-frame ones; the method was immunoSEQ multiplex PCR. The sample shows about 2 million clones, 85% to 95% of them seen only once. The CDR3 consists of 16 residues. Germline-derived CDR1 and CDR2 are SGHDT and YYEEEE. Trimming removed 4 bases from V and 1 base from J, with 15 bases in between. V is TRBV5-6 and J is TRBJ1-5; D call uncertain. Sequencing used naive CD4+ T cells sorted from blood. Subset denoted: CD45RA+ positively selected. This clonotype was sampled from a man aged 18 to 29 in good health. The CDR3 sequence: CASSTRRPMSNQPQHF. The DNA of the CDR3 is TGTGCCAGCAGCACTAGGAGACCGATGAGCAATCAGCCCCAGCATTTT.